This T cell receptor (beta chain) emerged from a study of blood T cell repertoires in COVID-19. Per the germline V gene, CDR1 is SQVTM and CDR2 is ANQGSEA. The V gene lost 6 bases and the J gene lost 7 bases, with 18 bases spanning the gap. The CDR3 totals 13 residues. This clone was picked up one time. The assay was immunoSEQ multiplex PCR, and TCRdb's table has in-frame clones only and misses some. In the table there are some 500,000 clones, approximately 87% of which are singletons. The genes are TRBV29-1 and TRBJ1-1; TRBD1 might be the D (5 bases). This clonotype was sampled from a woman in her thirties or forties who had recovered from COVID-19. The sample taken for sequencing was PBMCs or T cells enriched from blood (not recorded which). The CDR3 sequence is CSVDKGRSFEAFF. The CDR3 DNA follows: TGCAGCGTAGACAAGGGGCGATCCTTTGAAGCTTTCTTT.